This entry is about one TCR beta chain. This clonotype was seen repeatedly, ten times or more. Its antigen has not been determined. Per-nucleotide qualities are absent, and no much larger clonotype sits a single base away. Library method: 5' RACE. TCRdb lists the instrument as Illumina HiSeq 2500. A second PCR of 7 to 11 cycles was performed with a sample-barcoded 5' primer and a J-beta primer mix. A unique molecular identifier was introduced onto each TCR beta cDNA molecule by a template-switch 5' adaptor carrying 12 random nucleotides. Each sample yielded at least 3 million CDR3-containing paired-end reads. The Mint cDNA synthesis kit, primed by a TRBC-specific oligonucleotide, was used to synthesize first-strand cDNA from all RNA. After uracil-DNA glycosylase treatment, a first 18-cycle PCR used universal primers M1SS and BC2_uni_R on all cDNA. In the authors' own workflow: Normalization of each sample was performed by random selection of 1 million high-quality reads, each carrying a distinct molecular identifier. Reads with shared molecular identifiers were discarded instead of being binned into consensus sequences. CDR3 identification, clonotype clustering and error correction used MiTCR with a Q25 quality threshold and the strictest error-elimination algorithm. A nonparametric unseen species model with Euler transformation was used to estimate a lower bound on total TCR beta diversity. TCRdb reprocessing: public reads trimmed at Q25 with fastp, clones called with MiXCR, in-frame beta chains kept. Rows with one shared CDR3 protein collapse into an entry with the most common genes and DNA. The V and J calls come from TCRdb's annotation, not from the publication. In all, the sample holds 1.5 million to 2 million distinct CDR3 sequences, and over 25% of those were seen once. Roughly 8% of the sample comes from the top ten.

This sample was taken from a study of blood T cells in healthy people across ages (dated by TCRdb to the mid-2010s). For the wider study: In model experiments, template switching captured roughly one uniquely barcoded TCR beta cDNA molecule for every two T cells. Using deep sequencing normalized with unique cDNA molecular identifiers, the study measured how TCR beta repertoire diversity changes with age. Donors were grouped into four age groups: young (average 16 years), middle-aged (roughly 37), aged (approximately 58) and long-lived (approximately 81). To avoid experimental bias, donors of different ages were randomly spread across the sequencing lanes. Two additional independent replicas of 1 million unique cDNA reads from the same blood draw were analyzed for two donors (one aged 18 to 30 and one aged 80 or older).

The donors were roughly 40 Caucasian individuals from Russia, aged roughly 6 to 90 years, who were systemically healthy. Each donor gave around 9.8 milliliters of peripheral blood, collected into EDTA-treated Vacutainer tubes. PBMCs were isolated by Ficoll-Paque density-gradient centrifugation, with at least 7 million obtained per sample. Total RNA was extracted from PBMCs with Trizol reagent, with at least 6 micrograms obtained per sample. For every donor, flow cytometry on a PBMC aliquot measured the percentage of naive CD45RAhigh/CD27high T cells. Paper-wide results and their limitations: Compared with the aged group, the long-lived group had more naive CD4+ T cells, fewer expanded clones and increased TCR diversity, a pattern suggesting age selection. Because donor CMV infection status was unknown, age-related changes in expanded clonotypes were potentially confounded. There was a strong correlation between observed TCR beta diversity and the percentage of naive T cells measured by flow cytometry. As age increased, observed TCR beta diversity per million T cells dropped in a roughly linear way, and a significant reduction was already evident by age around 41. Estimates of total diversity based on one million sequenced T cells were considered lower bounds and underestimates. Because profiling used bulk unsorted PBMCs, naive and antigen-experienced compartments could not be compared conclusively.

The specimen sequenced was blood. The sequence derives from a woman younger than 45 in good health.

The CDR3: CSVQGARKETQYF. The bases are TGCAGCGTTCAGGGGGCGAGGAAGGAGACCCAGTACTTC. The chain employs TRBV29-1 and TRBJ2-5, and 8 bases in between align with TRBD1. Taken from cysteine to phenylalanine, the CDR3 has 13 residues. Solely the CDR3 DNA is kept, with 39 bases framed from the first base. CDR1 SQVTM and CDR2 ANQGSEA are derived from the germline V gene. Germline trimming amounts to 5 bases on V and 5 bases on J, with 7 as the count of junction bases outside the gene matches. Supplemented by the reference TRBV29-1 and TRBJ2-5 proteins around the CDR3, the complete variable domain is SAVISQKPSRDICQRGTSLTIQCQVDSQVTMMFWYRQQPGQSLTLIATANQGSEATYESGFVIDKFPISRPNLTFSTLTVSNMSPEDSSIYLCSVQGARKETQYFGPGTRLLVL.